These T cell receptor beta chains were read from a single sample in a study of blood T cell repertoires in COVID-19. Some clones are missing from TCRdb's copy, which holds only in-frame ones; the method was immunoSEQ multiplex PCR. The sample lists under 150,000 clones, about 80% occurring once. Sequenced input: PBMCs or T cells enriched from blood (not recorded which). Source of these receptors: a middle-aged man with acute COVID-19. Each CDR3 is given with its conserved first and last residue.

v_gene	j_gene	CDR3aa
TRBV5-4	TRBJ2-3	CASSSLTGGGDTQYF
TRBV19	TRBJ1-1	CASSLQDWGNTEAFF
TRBV19	TRBJ2-7	CASSISGRDRYF
TRBV11-3	TRBJ2-5	CASSLGLAGGSQETQYF
TRBV27	TRBJ1-2	CASSWDSSNYGYTF
TRBV28	TRBJ2-7	CASSSSGTGGVWDF
TRBV18	TRBJ2-7	CASSPPSGSAGEQYF
TRBV5-1	TRBJ2-3	CASSSLVSTDTQYF
TRBV2	TRBJ2-7	CASRLAGLGEQYF
TRBV10-3	TRBJ2-3	CAISESSGPDTQYF
TRBV7-7	TRBJ2-2	CASSSRLGGNTGELFF
TRBV28	TRBJ2-3	CASSLSTGDDTQYF
TRBV19	TRBJ2-7	CASSNGLPGGGEQYF
TRBV3-1/TRBV3-2	TRBJ2-1	CASSLLARYNEQFF
TRBV10-1	TRBJ1-2	CASSDYRDGYGYTF
TRBV28	TRBJ1-5	CASSPGQFLQHF
TRBV7-2	TRBJ1-5	CASSSGQMNQPQHF
TRBV11-3	TRBJ2-7	CASSSWTSPLREQYF